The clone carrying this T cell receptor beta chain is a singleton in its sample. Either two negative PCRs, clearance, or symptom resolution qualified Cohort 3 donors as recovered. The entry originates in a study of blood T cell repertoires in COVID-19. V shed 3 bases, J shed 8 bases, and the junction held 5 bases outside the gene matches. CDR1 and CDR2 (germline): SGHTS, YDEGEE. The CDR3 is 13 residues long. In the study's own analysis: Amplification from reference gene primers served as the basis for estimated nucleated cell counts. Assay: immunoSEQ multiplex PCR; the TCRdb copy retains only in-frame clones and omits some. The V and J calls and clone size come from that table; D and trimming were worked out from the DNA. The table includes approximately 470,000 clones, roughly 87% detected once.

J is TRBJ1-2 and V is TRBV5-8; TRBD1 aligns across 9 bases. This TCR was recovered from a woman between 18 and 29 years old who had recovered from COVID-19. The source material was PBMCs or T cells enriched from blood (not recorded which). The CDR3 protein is CASSWDREEGYTF. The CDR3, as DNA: TGTGCCAGCAGCTGGGACAGGGAGGAGGGCTACACCTTC.